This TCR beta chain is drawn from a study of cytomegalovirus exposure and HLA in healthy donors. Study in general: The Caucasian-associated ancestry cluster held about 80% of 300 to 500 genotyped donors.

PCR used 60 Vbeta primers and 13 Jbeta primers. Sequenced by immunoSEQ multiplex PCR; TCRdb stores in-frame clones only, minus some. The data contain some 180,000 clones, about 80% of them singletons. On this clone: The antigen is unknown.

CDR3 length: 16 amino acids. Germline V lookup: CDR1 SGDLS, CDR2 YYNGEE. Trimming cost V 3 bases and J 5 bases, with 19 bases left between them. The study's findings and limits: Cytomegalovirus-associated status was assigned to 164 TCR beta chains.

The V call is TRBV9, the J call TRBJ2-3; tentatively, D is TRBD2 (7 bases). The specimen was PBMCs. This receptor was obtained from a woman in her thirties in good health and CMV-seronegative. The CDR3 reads CASSADGGRTRDTQYF. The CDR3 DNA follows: TGTGCCAGCAGCGCCGACGGGGGGCGGACCCGAGATACGCAGTATTTT.